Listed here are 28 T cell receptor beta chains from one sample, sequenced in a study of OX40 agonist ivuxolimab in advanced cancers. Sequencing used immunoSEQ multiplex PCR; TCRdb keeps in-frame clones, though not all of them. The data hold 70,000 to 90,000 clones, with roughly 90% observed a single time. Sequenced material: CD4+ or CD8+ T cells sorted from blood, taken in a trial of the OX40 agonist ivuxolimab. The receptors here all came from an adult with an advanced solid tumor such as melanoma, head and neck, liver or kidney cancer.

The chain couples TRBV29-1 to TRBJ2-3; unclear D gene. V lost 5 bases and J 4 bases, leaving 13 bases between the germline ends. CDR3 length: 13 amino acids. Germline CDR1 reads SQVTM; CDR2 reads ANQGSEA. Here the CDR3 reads CSVQPRFPDTQYF. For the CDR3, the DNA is TGCAGCGTTCAACCGAGGTTTCCAGATACGCAGTATTTT.

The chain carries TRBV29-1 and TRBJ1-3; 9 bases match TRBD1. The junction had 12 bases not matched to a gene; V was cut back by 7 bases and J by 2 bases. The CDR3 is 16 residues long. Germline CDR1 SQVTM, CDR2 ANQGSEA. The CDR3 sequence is CSASRATGGTGNTIYF. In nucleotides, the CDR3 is TGCAGCGCCTCAAGGGCAACAGGGGGCACTGGAAACACCATATATTTT. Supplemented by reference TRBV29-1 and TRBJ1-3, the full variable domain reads SAVISQKPSRDICQRGTSLTIQCQVDSQVTMMFWYRQQPGQSLTLIATANQGSEATYESGFVIDKFPISRPNLTFSTLTVSNMSPEDSSIYLCSASRATGGTGNTIYFGEGSWLTVV.

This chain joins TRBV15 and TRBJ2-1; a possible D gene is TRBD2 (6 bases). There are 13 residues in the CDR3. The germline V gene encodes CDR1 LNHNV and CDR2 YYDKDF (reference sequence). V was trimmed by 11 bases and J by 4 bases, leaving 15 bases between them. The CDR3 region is CAARSSVYNEQFF. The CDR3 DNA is TGTGCCGCTAGGTCTAGCGTTTACAATGAGCAGTTCTTC.

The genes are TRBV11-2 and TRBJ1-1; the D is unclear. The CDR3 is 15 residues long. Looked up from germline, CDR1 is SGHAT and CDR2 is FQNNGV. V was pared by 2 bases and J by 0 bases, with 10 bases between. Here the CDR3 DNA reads TGTGCCAGCAGCTTAACAGACTACATGAACACTGAAGCTTTCTTT. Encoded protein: CASSLTDYMNTEAFF.

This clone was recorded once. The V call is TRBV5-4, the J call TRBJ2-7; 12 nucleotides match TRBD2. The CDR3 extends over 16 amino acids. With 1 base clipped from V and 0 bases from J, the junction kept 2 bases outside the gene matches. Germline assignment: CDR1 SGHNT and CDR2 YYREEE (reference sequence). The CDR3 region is CASSLRLAGASYEQYF. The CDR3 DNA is TGTGCCAGCAGCTTGCGACTAGCGGGAGCCTCCTACGAGCAGTACTTC.

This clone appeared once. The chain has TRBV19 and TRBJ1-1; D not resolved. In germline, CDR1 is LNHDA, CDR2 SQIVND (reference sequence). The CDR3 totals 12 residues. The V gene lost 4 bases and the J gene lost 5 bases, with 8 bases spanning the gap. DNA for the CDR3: TGTGCCAGTAGTACTCGGTTTACTGAAGCTTTCTTT. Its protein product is CASSTRFTEAFF.

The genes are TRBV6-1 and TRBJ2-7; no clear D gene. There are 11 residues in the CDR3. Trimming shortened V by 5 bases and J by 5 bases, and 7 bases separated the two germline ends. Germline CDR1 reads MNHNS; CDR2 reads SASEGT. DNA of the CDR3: TGTGCCAGCAGTTACATCAACGAGCAGTACTTC. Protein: CASSYINEQYF.

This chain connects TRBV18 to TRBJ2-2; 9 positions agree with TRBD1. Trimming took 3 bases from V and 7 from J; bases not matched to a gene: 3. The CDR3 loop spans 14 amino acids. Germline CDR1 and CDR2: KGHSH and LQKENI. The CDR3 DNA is TGTGCCAGCTCACCCGGGACAGGGTACGGGGAGCTGTTTTTT. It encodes CASSPGTGYGELFF.

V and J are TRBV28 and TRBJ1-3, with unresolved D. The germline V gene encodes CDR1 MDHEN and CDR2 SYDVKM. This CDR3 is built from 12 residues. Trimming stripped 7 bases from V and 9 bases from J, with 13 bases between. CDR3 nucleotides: TGTGCCAGCACCATCGGGCGAAGCACCATATATTTT. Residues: CASTIGRSTIYF.

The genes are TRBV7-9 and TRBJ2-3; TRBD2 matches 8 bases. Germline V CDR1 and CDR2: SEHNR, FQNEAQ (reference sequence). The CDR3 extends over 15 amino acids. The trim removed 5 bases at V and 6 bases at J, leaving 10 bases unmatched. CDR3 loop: CASSPYIAGLDTQYF. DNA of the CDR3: TGTGCCAGCAGCCCCTATATAGCGGGGCTGGATACGCAGTATTTT.

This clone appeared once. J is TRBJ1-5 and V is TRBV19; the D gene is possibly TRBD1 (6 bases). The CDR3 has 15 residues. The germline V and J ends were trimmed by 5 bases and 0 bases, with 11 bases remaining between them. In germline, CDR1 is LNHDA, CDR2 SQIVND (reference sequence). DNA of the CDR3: TGTGCCAGTAGTCTTTACAGGGATAGCAATCAGCCCCAGCATTTT. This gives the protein CASSLYRDSNQPQHF.

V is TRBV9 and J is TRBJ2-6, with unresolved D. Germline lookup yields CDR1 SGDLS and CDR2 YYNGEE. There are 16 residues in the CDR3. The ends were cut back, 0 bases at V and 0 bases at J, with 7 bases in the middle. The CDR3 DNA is TGTGCCAGCAGCGTAGCTTCAGCCTCTGGGGCCAACGTCCTGACTTTC. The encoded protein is CASSVASASGANVLTF.

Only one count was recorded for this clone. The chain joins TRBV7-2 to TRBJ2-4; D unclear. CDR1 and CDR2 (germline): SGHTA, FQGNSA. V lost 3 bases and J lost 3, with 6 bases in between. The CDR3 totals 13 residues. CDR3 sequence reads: CASSLVNKNIQYF. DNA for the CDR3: TGTGCCAGCAGCTTGGTGAACAAAAACATTCAGTACTTC. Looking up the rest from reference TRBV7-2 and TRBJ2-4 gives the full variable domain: GAGVSQSPSNKVTEKGKDVELRCDPISGHTALYWYRQSLGQGLEFLIYFQGNSAPDKSGLPSDRFSAERTGGSVSTLTIQRTQQEDSAVYLCASSLVNKNIQYFGAGTRLSVL.

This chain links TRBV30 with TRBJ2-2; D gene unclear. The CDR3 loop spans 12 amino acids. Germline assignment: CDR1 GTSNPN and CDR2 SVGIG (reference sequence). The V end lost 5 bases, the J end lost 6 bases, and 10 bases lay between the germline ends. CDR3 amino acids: CAWGIGAGELFF. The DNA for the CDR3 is TGTGCCTGGGGGATAGGAGCCGGGGAGCTGTTTTTT.

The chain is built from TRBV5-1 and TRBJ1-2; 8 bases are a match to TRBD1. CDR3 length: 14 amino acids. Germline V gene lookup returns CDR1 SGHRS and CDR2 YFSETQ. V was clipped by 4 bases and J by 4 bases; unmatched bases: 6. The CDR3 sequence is CASSPGQESYGYTF. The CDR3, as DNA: TGCGCCAGCAGCCCGGGACAGGAAAGCTATGGCTACACCTTC.

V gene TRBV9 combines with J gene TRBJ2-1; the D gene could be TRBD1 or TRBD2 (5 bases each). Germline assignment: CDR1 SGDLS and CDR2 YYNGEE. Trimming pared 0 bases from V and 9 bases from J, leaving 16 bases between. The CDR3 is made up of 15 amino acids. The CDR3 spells CASSVDLGAVAEQFF. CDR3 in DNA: TGTGCCAGCAGCGTAGACCTCGGGGCGGTGGCTGAGCAGTTCTTC.

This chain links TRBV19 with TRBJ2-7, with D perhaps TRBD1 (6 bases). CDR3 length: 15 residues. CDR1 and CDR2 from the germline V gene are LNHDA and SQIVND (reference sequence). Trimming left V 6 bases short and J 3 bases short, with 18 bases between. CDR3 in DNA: TGTGCCAGTAGCTCCACAGGGACCGATCACTACGAGCAGTACTTC. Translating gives CASSSTGTDHYEQYF.

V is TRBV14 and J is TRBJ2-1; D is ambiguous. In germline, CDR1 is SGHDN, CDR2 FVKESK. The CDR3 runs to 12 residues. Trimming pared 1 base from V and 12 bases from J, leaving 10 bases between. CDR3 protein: CASSQGLGGQFF. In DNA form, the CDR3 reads TGTGCCAGCAGCCAAGGGCTGGGTGGGCAGTTCTTC.

CDR3 coding DNA: TGTGCCAGCAGGGGCGGGACGACGCGACAGTACTTC. This translates into CASRGGTTRQYF. The J gene is TRBJ2-7, the V gene TRBV27, with D maybe TRBD2 (6 bases). V shed 6 bases and J shed 10 bases, with 16 bases lying between them. Germline V gene lookup returns CDR1 MNHEY and CDR2 SMNVEV (reference sequence). The CDR3 totals 12 residues.

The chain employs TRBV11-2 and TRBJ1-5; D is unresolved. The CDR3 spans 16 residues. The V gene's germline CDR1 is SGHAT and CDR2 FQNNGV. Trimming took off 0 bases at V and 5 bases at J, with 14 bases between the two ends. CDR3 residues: CASSLDATSRYQPQHF. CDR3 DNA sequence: TGTGCCAGCAGCTTAGATGCTACGTCCAGGTATCAGCCCCAGCATTTT.

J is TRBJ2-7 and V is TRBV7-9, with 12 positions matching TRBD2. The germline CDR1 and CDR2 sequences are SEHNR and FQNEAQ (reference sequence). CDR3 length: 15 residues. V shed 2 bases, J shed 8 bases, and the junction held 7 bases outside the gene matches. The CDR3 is CASSLTLAGGGKQYF. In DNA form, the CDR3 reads TGTGCCAGCAGCTTAACGCTAGCGGGAGGGGGTAAGCAGTACTTC.

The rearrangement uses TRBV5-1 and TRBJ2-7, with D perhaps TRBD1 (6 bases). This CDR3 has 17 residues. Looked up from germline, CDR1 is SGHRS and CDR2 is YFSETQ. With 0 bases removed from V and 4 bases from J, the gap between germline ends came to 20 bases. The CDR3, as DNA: TGCGCCAGCAGCTTGGGATTAGGACAGCCGGGAATATACGAGCAGTACTTC. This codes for CASSLGLGQPGIYEQYF.

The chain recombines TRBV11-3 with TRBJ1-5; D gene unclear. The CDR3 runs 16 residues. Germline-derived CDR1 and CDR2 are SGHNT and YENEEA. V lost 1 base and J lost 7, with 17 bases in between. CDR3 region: CASSLVDRGRGQPQHF. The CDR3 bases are TGTGCCAGCAGCTTAGTAGACCGAGGGAGAGGGCAGCCCCAGCATTTT.

The CDR3 DNA reads as TGTGCCGCCGGGGGACTAGCGGGAGGGCCCCCCTACGAGCAGTACTTC. Amino acid sequence: CAAGGLAGGPPYEQYF. J is TRBJ2-7 and V is TRBV30, with 16 positions matching TRBD2. The length of the CDR3 is 16 residues. V lost 8 bases and J lost 2; bases outside the gene matches: 9. In germline, CDR1 is GTSNPN, CDR2 SVGIG (reference sequence).

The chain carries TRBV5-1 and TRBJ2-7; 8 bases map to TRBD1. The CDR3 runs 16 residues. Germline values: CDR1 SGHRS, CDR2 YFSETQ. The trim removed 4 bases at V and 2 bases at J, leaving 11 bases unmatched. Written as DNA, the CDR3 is TGCGCCAGCAGCCCCACAATCCGGGACAGGCCCTACGAGCAGTACTTC. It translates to CASSPTIRDRPYEQYF.

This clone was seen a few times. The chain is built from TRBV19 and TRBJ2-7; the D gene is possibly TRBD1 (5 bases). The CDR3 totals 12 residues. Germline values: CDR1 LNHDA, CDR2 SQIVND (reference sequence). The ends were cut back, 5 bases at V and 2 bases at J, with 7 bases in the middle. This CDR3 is CASSRQPYEQYF. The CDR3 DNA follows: TGTGCCAGTAGTCGACAGCCCTACGAGCAGTACTTC.

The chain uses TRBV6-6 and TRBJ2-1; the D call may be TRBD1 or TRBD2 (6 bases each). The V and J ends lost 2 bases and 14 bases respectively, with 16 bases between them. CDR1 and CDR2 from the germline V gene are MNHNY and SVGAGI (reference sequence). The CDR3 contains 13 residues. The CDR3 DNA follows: TGTGCCAGCAGTTACGGGTCGGGGGCAATTAAGTTCTTC. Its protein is CASSYGSGAIKFF.

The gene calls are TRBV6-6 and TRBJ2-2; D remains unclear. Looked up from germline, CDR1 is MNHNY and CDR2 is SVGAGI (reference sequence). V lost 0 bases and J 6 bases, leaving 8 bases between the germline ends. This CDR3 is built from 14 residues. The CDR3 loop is CASSYSRDPGELFF. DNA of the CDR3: TGTGCCAGCAGTTACTCGAGAGATCCCGGGGAGCTGTTTTTT.